One and the same sample provided the 27 T cell receptor beta chains below, sequenced in a study of graft-versus-host responses after intestinal transplantation. Their specific antigens are unknown. Measured with immunoSEQ multiplex PCR; TCRdb has only the in-frame clones, and not every one. Of around 87,000 clones listed, 85% to 95% are singletons. Source: unstimulated CD8+ T cells sorted from spleen or lymph node cells, taken before transplant. All receptors derive from a human donor who was the organ donor for an intestinal transplant.

This chain uses TRBV4-2 with TRBJ1-3; no firm D call. The CDR3 sequence is 11 residues long. Trimming cost V 10 bases and J 3 bases, with 7 bases left between them. Germline CDR1 and CDR2: LGHNA and YNFKEQ. The DNA of the CDR3 is TGTGCCACCCATTTTGGAAACACCATATATTTT. Translated, it gives CATHFGNTIYF.

V is TRBV11-3 and J is TRBJ1-1; no clear D. This CDR3 has 14 residues. Trimming stripped 1 base from V and 6 bases from J, with 12 bases between. CDR1 and CDR2 from the germline V gene are SGHNT and YENEEA. The CDR3 nucleotides read TGTGCCAGCAGCTTAGGTGGACTTGGGGCTGAAGCTTTCTTT. Its translation: CASSLGGLGAEAFF.

This clone was seen just once. The V and J genes are TRBV19 and TRBJ2-1, with 9 bases that match TRBD2. Per the germline V gene, CDR1 is LNHDA and CDR2 is SQIVND (reference sequence). V lost 11 bases to trimming and J lost 2 bases; unmatched junction nucleotides: 7. The CDR3 is made up of 14 amino acids. Here the CDR3 DNA reads TGTGCCGGGAGTAGCGGGGGACCCTACAATGAGCAGTTCTTC. It yields the protein CAGSSGGPYNEQFF.

The J gene is TRBJ1-1, the V gene TRBV6-4; no clear D. CDR1 is MRHNA, CDR2 SNTAGT, per germline. The V and J ends lost 1 base and 11 bases respectively, with 14 bases between them. The CDR3 has 13 residues. The CDR3 protein is CASSDWVGGDAFF. CDR3 nucleotide sequence: TGTGCCAGCAGTGACTGGGTGGGAGGTGACGCTTTCTTT.

J is TRBJ2-7 and V is TRBV4-1; perhaps TRBD1 as D (5 bases). There are 15 residues in the CDR3. The V end was cut by 4 bases, the J end by 2 bases, with 15 bases between. Per the germline V gene, CDR1 is MGHRA and CDR2 is YSYEKL. CDR3 sequence: CASSPQEGRAYEQYF. Written as DNA, the CDR3 is TGCGCCAGCAGCCCCCAGGAAGGCAGGGCCTACGAGCAGTACTTC.

The chain joins TRBV5-1 to TRBJ2-1, with 10 bases identical to TRBD1. With 3 bases clipped from V and 7 bases from J, the junction kept 4 bases outside the gene matches. This CDR3 contains 14 residues. Germline V gene data show CDR1 as SGHRS and CDR2 as YFSETQ. The CDR3 spells CASSWTGGANEQFF. DNA of the CDR3: TGCGCCAGCAGCTGGACAGGGGGGGCAAATGAGCAGTTCTTC.

The rearrangement links TRBV7-3 to TRBJ2-3, with 8 nucleotides matching TRBD2. The ends lost 5 bases at V and 2 bases at J; junction bases unmatched: 6. The CDR3 loop spans 15 amino acids. Per germline, CDR1 SGHTA and CDR2 FQGTGA. CDR3 nucleotide sequence: TGTGCCAGCAGCCTCCAAGCGGGGGTCACAGATACGCAGTATTTT. Residues: CASSLQAGVTDTQYF. Using reference TRBV7-3 and TRBJ2-3 for the parts outside the CDR3, the full variable domain is GAGVSQTPSNKVTEKGKYVELRCDPISGHTALYWYRQSLGQGPEFLIYFQGTGAADDSGLPNDRFFAVRPEGSVSTLKIQRTERGDSAVYLCASSLQAGVTDTQYFGPGTRLTVL.

This CDR3 is CASSLEGAGDTQYF. The DNA of the CDR3 is TGTGCCAGCAGTTTAGAGGGGGCCGGGGATACGCAGTATTTT. The chain uses TRBV28 and TRBJ2-3; 7 bases align to TRBD1. Trimming removed 2 bases from V and 6 bases from J; junction bases left unmatched: 5. Germline-derived CDR1 and CDR2 are MDHEN and SYDVKM. This CDR3 is 14 amino acids long.

V gene TRBV5-1 combines with J gene TRBJ2-5, with 10 bases that match TRBD2. The DNA matches TRBJ2-7 better at its end, which makes the J call doubtful. The CDR3 loop spans 17 amino acids. CDR1 and CDR2 from the germline V gene are SGHRS and YFSETQ. CDR3 in DNA: TGCGCCAGCAGCTTGGCTCCTCCCGGGACTAGCGCCCACGAGCAGTACTTC. It yields the protein CASSLAPPGTSAHEQYF.

V gene TRBV6-4 combines with J gene TRBJ2-3; tentatively, D is TRBD1 (6 bases). Germline V lookup: CDR1 MRHNA, CDR2 SNTAGT. The CDR3 extends over 14 amino acids. V gave up 6 bases and J gave up 2 bases, with 12 bases separating them. CDR3 DNA sequence: TGTGCCAGCAGCGCCGGACAGCCCACAGATACGCAGTATTTT. Its translation: CASSAGQPTDTQYF.

This chain uses TRBV27 with TRBJ2-1, with 10 bases fitting TRBD1. Trimming removed 5 bases from V and 2 bases from J; junction bases left unmatched: 3. Germline V gene data show CDR1 as MNHEY and CDR2 as SMNVEV (reference sequence). CDR3 length: 15 residues. The CDR3 region has the DNA TGTGCCAGCAGTGCCGGGACAGGGGCCTACAATGAGCAGTTCTTC. Its protein is CASSAGTGAYNEQFF.

The chain uses TRBV14 and TRBJ2-2, with 7 bases matching TRBD2. CDR1 and CDR2 (germline): SGHDN, FVKESK. This CDR3 region has 14 residues. The V segment lost 7 bases and the J segment 4 bases; nucleotides outside the gene matches: 6. CDR3 amino acids: CASKELAATGELFF. The CDR3 nucleotides read TGTGCCAGCAAAGAGCTAGCGGCCACCGGGGAGCTGTTTTTT. The variable domain in full, completed from reference TRBV14 and TRBJ2-2, reads EAGVTQFPSHSVIEKGQTVTLRCDPISGHDNLYWYRRVMGKEIKFLLHFVKESKQDESGMPNNRFLAERTGGTYSTLKVQPAELEDSGVYFCASKELAATGELFFGEGSRLTVL.

The rearrangement links TRBV19 to TRBJ1-2; 7 bases map to TRBD1. The CDR3 is made up of 15 amino acids. Germline V CDR1 and CDR2: LNHDA, SQIVND (reference sequence). V lost 1 base and J lost 1; bases outside the gene matches: 3. CDR3 protein: CASSIGTGVNYGYTF. CDR3 in DNA: TGTGCCAGTAGTATAGGGACAGGCGTTAACTATGGCTACACCTTC.

The chain has TRBV4-1 and TRBJ2-7; tentatively, D is TRBD2 (6 bases). Germline V CDR1 and CDR2: MGHRA, YSYEKL. V was shortened by 4 bases and J by 2 bases, with 21 bases between the two germline ends. The CDR3 is made up of 17 amino acids. CDR3 bases: TGCGCCAGCAGCCCCACCCCGACTCTACCGGGGGCCTACGAGCAGTACTTC. Protein sequence: CASSPTPTLPGAYEQYF.

The chain uses TRBV5-1 and TRBJ1-2; the match to TRBD1 covers 8 bases. Germline V gives CDR1 SGHRS, CDR2 YFSETQ. V was clipped by 4 bases and J by 7 bases; unmatched bases: 9. The CDR3 is made up of 14 amino acids. The CDR3 region has the DNA TGCGCCAGCAGCCTTTCAGGGGGCATTGCTGGCTACACCTTC. This translates into CASSLSGGIAGYTF.

A single count supports this clone. The rearrangement uses TRBV27 and TRBJ2-7, with a possible D match to TRBD2 (5 bases). This CDR3 has 13 amino acids. Looked up from germline, CDR1 is MNHEY and CDR2 is SMNVEV (reference sequence). The V and J ends lost 8 bases and 9 bases respectively, with 20 bases between them. Here the CDR3 DNA reads TGTGCCAGCGACCGAGTCCCTCCTGAGGGGCAGTACTTC. Protein: CASDRVPPEGQYF.

The sample holds one count of this clone. CDR3 sequence: CASSPGTGLEKLFF. The CDR3 DNA reads TGTGCCAGCAGTCCCGGGACAGGGTTGGAAAAACTGTTTTTT. V and J are TRBV27 and TRBJ1-4; 9 bases fit TRBD1. The CDR3 has 14 residues. In germline, CDR1 is MNHEY, CDR2 SMNVEV (reference sequence). Losses at the gene ends were 5 bases for V and 8 bases for J; bases not matched to a gene: 6.

This clone occurred once. This chain joins TRBV7-9 and TRBJ2-2; 10 bases agree with TRBD1. Trimming took 5 bases from V and 4 from J; bases not matched to a gene: 10. Germline loops: CDR1 SEHNR, CDR2 FQNEAQ (reference sequence). The CDR3 runs to 17 residues. Written as DNA, the CDR3 is TGTGCCAGCAGCCCCGACAGGGGGCGTATCGGCACCGGGGAGCTGTTTTTT. Its translation is CASSPDRGRIGTGELFF.

The CDR3 region is CASSPQGDYGYTF. As DNA, the CDR3 is TGTGCCAGCAGCCCCCAAGGGGACTATGGCTACACCTTC. The rearrangement links TRBV7-9 to TRBJ1-2, with TRBD1 as a possible D gene (5 bases). This CDR3 spans 13 amino acids. V lost 5 bases and J lost 3, with 10 bases in between. CDR1 and CDR2 from the germline V gene are SEHNR and FQNEAQ (reference sequence).

The rearrangement joins TRBV5-6 to TRBJ1-1; D is uncertain. V lost 3 bases and J 7 bases, leaving 10 bases between the germline ends. The germline CDR1 and CDR2 sequences are SGHDT and YYEEEE. This CDR3 region has 12 residues. CDR3: CASSWNRGEAFF. The DNA for the CDR3 is TGTGCCAGCAGCTGGAACCGGGGTGAAGCTTTCTTT.

The chain carries TRBV11-2 and TRBJ2-7; no clear D. The V and J ends lost 5 bases and 3 bases respectively, with 5 bases between them. CDR3 length: 11 residues. Germline-derived CDR1 and CDR2 are SGHAT and FQNNGV. CDR3 sequence: CASSRSYEQYF. CDR3 DNA: TGTGCCAGCAGCAGGAGCTACGAGCAGTACTTC.

This chain uses TRBV5-5 with TRBJ1-5, with a possible D match to TRBD1 (6 bases). Per germline, CDR1 SGHKS and CDR2 YYEKEE (reference sequence). The CDR3 is 14 residues long. V lost 0 bases to trimming and J lost 2 bases, with 6 bases between them. The CDR3 bases are TGTGCCAGCAGCTTGGCAGGGGGCAATCAGCCCCAGCATTTT. It encodes CASSLAGGNQPQHF.

The chain couples TRBV6-5 to TRBJ1-2, with a possible D match to TRBD1 (5 bases). The CDR3 spans 14 residues. Trimming pared 0 bases from V and 8 bases from J, leaving 13 bases between. The V gene's germline CDR1 is MNHEY and CDR2 SVGAGI. In DNA, the CDR3 is TGTGCCAGCAGTTACTCGGGCAGGGTACAGGGCTACACCTTC. It translates to CASSYSGRVQGYTF.

This chain joins TRBV29-1 and TRBJ1-2, with D possibly matching TRBD1 (6 bases). Germline CDR1 reads SQVTM; CDR2 reads ANQGSEA. Trimming took 4 bases from V and 8 from J, leaving 11 bases between them. The CDR3 runs 11 residues. CDR3 nucleotides: TGCAGCGTTGCCGGGGACAACGGCTACACCTTC. Translating it yields CSVAGDNGYTF.

The J gene is TRBJ2-7, the V gene TRBV25-1, with TRBD1 identical over 7 bases. With V trimmed by 4 bases and J by 1 base, 1 base remained unmatched. CDR1 is MGHDK, CDR2 SYGVNS, per germline. The CDR3 runs to 13 residues. DNA for the CDR3: TGTGCCAGCAGTGGGGACAGATCCTACGAGCAGTACTTC. This translates into CASSGDRSYEQYF.

This sequence joins TRBV7-4 and TRBJ1-1; D unresolved. Trimming took 4 bases from V and 0 from J, leaving 15 bases between them. Germline CDR1 SGHVT, CDR2 SQSDAQ. The CDR3 has 16 residues. The CDR3 sequence: CASSSYRTGMNTEAFF. The CDR3 DNA reads as TGTGCCAGCAGCTCATACCGGACGGGAATGAACACTGAAGCTTTCTTT.

CDR3 sequence (DNA): TGTGCCAGTAGTATCCTAGCGGGGACGTTTAATGAGCAGTTCTTC. It translates to CASSILAGTFNEQFF. The chain recombines TRBV19 with TRBJ2-1, with 9 bases identical to TRBD2. The CDR3 consists of 15 residues. With V trimmed by 3 bases and J by 7 bases, 7 bases remained unmatched. Germline V gives CDR1 LNHDA, CDR2 SQIVND (reference sequence). Combining the CDR3 with reference TRBV19 and TRBJ2-1 gives the whole variable domain DGGITQSPKYLFRKEGQNVTLSCEQNLNHDAMYWYRQDPGQGLRLIYYSQIVNDFQKGDIAEGYSVSREKKESFPLTVTSAQKNPTAFYLCASSILAGTFNEQFFGPGTRLTVL.